These T cell receptor beta chains were read from a single sample in a study of T cell repertoires in cytomegalovirus infection. Their antigen targets remain unknown. TCRdb used MiXCR to reprocess the reads, holding one entry per CDR3 protein. The sample lists about 220,000 distinct CDR3 sequences, 35% to 40% occurring once. The source material was CD8+ T cells from cultured PBMCs, sampled from culture after CMV antigen stimulation. Source of these receptors: a human donor in good health (CMV status not recorded). Some clones in this sample may be carry-over from other donors' samples. Both conserved end residues are part of each CDR3. A D gene is named only where the DNA matches it firmly. The size entry is marked missing in some rows and otherwise reads once, few, many or a size class.

clone_size: -
d_call: TRBD2
j_call: TRBJ2-7
v_call: TRBV5-4
cdr3_aa: CASSWGLAGIHEQYF
cdr3_nt: TGTGCCAGCAGCTGGGGACTAGCGGGAATCCACGAGCAGTACTTC

clone_size: few
d_call: -
j_call: TRBJ2-1
v_call: TRBV20-1
cdr3_aa: CSASRAKYEQFF
cdr3_nt: TGCAGTGCTAGTAGAGCGAAGTATGAGCAGTTCTTC

clone_size: -
d_call: -
j_call: TRBJ1-1
v_call: TRBV7-2
cdr3_aa: CASSLWQGNEAFF
cdr3_nt: TGTGCCAGCAGCTTATGGCAGGGAAATGAAGCTTTCTTT

clone_size: -
d_call: -
j_call: TRBJ2-7
v_call: TRBV10-3
cdr3_aa: CANSQGPGEQYF
cdr3_nt: TGTGCCAACTCCCAGGGCCCGGGGGAGCAGTACTTC

clone_size: -
d_call: TRBD2
j_call: TRBJ2-5
v_call: TRBV15
cdr3_aa: CATSRIGTGGLSETQYF
cdr3_nt: TGTGCCACCAGCAGAATAGGGACGGGGGGGCTTTCGGAGACCCAGTACTTC

clone_size: -
d_call: -
j_call: TRBJ2-3
v_call: TRBV18
cdr3_aa: CASSPGRGDTQYF
cdr3_nt: TGTGCCAGCTCACCAGGGCGGGGAGATACGCAGTATTTT

clone_size: -
d_call: -
j_call: TRBJ2-5
v_call: TRBV7-2
cdr3_aa: CASIPGEYWVSEETQYF
cdr3_nt: TGTGCCAGCATCCCTGGTGAATACTGGGTATCGGAAGAGACCCAGTACTTC

clone_size: -
d_call: TRBD1
j_call: TRBJ1-6
v_call: TRBV4-2
cdr3_aa: CASSQEKGQALSPLHF
cdr3_nt: TGTGCCAGCAGCCAAGAAAAAGGACAGGCTCTTTCACCCCTCCACTTT

clone_size: once
d_call: -
j_call: TRBJ2-5
v_call: TRBV25-1
cdr3_aa: CASRVSGRGETQYF
cdr3_nt: TGTGCCAGCAGGGTGAGCGGTCGGGGAGAGACCCAGTACTTC

clone_size: -
d_call: -
j_call: TRBJ1-2
v_call: TRBV5-5
cdr3_aa: CASMARLYYGYTF
cdr3_nt: TGTGCCAGCATGGCTCGACTGTACTATGGCTACACCTTC

clone_size: few
d_call: -
j_call: TRBJ1-2
v_call: TRBV7-3
cdr3_aa: CASSPGTTGYGYTF
cdr3_nt: TGTGCCAGCAGTCCTGGGACGACTGGCTATGGCTACACCTTC

clone_size: medium-sized
d_call: -
j_call: TRBJ2-7
v_call: TRBV7-2
cdr3_aa: CASSAEGGHEQYF
cdr3_nt: TGTGCCAGCAGCGCGGAGGGCGGCCACGAGCAGTACTTC

clone_size: -
d_call: -
j_call: TRBJ1-5
v_call: TRBV6-6
cdr3_aa: CASNDGQPQHF
cdr3_nt: TGTGCCAGCAACGACGGTCAGCCCCAGCATTTT

clone_size: few
d_call: TRBD1
j_call: TRBJ2-7
v_call: TRBV28
cdr3_aa: CASHPGQGILYEQYF
cdr3_nt: TGTGCCAGTCACCCCGGACAGGGGATTTTGTACGAGCAGTACTTC

clone_size: -
d_call: -
j_call: TRBJ2-7
v_call: TRBV11-3
cdr3_aa: CASSPEPDEQYF
cdr3_nt: TGTGCCAGCAGCCCGGAACCTGACGAGCAGTACTTC

clone_size: -
d_call: TRBD1
j_call: TRBJ2-3
v_call: TRBV6-2/TRBV6-3
cdr3_aa: CASRHRDSRTDTQYF
cdr3_nt: TGTGCCAGCAGGCATCGGGACAGCCGCACAGATACGCAGTATTTT

clone_size: -
d_call: -
j_call: TRBJ2-6
v_call: TRBV7-8
cdr3_aa: CASSFNIMSSSGANVLTF
cdr3_nt: TGTGCCAGCAGCTTTAACATCATGTCGAGCTCTGGGGCCAACGTCCTGACTTTC

clone_size: -
d_call: TRBD1
j_call: TRBJ2-7
v_call: TRBV2
cdr3_aa: CASSPGQGASEQYF
cdr3_nt: TGTGCCAGCAGTCCGGGACAGGGGGCCAGCGAGCAGTACTTC

clone_size: -
d_call: -
j_call: TRBJ1-1
v_call: TRBV27
cdr3_aa: CASSFVRQMNTEAFF
cdr3_nt: TGTGCCAGCAGCTTCGTGAGACAGATGAACACTGAAGCTTTCTTT

clone_size: -
d_call: -
j_call: TRBJ1-6
v_call: TRBV11-2
cdr3_aa: CASTPRKSQSSYNSPLHF
cdr3_nt: TGTGCCAGCACCCCGCGCAAGAGCCAGAGCTCCTATAATTCACCCCTCCACTTT

clone_size: -
d_call: TRBD2
j_call: TRBJ2-5
v_call: TRBV5-8
cdr3_aa: CASSHQTAGQETQYF
cdr3_nt: TGTGCCAGCAGCCATCAAACAGCGGGGCAAGAGACCCAGTACTTC

clone_size: few
d_call: -
j_call: TRBJ2-7
v_call: TRBV4-2
cdr3_aa: CASSQEDSNYEQYF
cdr3_nt: TGTGCCAGCAGCCAAGAGGACAGCAACTACGAGCAGTACTTC

clone_size: -
d_call: -
j_call: TRBJ1-3
v_call: TRBV5-1
cdr3_aa: CASSLEGGGPGNTIYF
cdr3_nt: TGCGCCAGCAGCTTGGAAGGCGGCGGACCTGGAAACACCATATATTTT

clone_size: -
d_call: TRBD2
j_call: TRBJ2-1
v_call: TRBV20-1
cdr3_aa: CSARRIGGGAGEQFF
cdr3_nt: TGCAGTGCTAGAAGAATTGGCGGGGGGGCGGGTGAGCAGTTCTTC

clone_size: -
d_call: TRBD1
j_call: TRBJ2-3
v_call: TRBV25-1
cdr3_aa: CASSEGDRGTDTQYF
cdr3_nt: TGTGCCAGCAGTGAAGGCGACAGGGGCACAGATACGCAGTATTTT

clone_size: -
d_call: TRBD1
j_call: TRBJ2-2
v_call: TRBV12-3/TRBV12-4
cdr3_aa: CASSSPTGLKGPGELFF
cdr3_nt: TGTGCCAGCAGTTCCCCGACAGGGTTGAAGGGTCCCGGGGAGCTGTTTTTT

clone_size: -
d_call: TRBD1
j_call: TRBJ1-3
v_call: TRBV7-9
cdr3_aa: CASSPKTGGYLRNTIYF
cdr3_nt: TGTGCCAGCAGTCCGAAAACAGGGGGCTACCTAAGAAACACCATATATTTT

clone_size: -
d_call: -
j_call: TRBJ1-4
v_call: TRBV15
cdr3_aa: CATSRDRGSNEKLFF
cdr3_nt: TGTGCCACCAGCAGAGATCGGGGCTCTAATGAAAAACTGTTTTTT

clone_size: -
d_call: -
j_call: TRBJ1-5
v_call: TRBV27
cdr3_aa: CASSFSGSKPQHF
cdr3_nt: TGTGCCAGCAGTTTCTCCGGAAGTAAGCCCCAGCATTTT

clone_size: -
d_call: TRBD2
j_call: TRBJ2-2
v_call: TRBV29-1
cdr3_aa: CSVEGSSGKRNTGELFF
cdr3_nt: TGCAGCGTTGAGGGGTCTAGCGGGAAGAGGAACACCGGGGAGCTGTTTTTT

clone_size: few
d_call: TRBD1
j_call: TRBJ2-3
v_call: TRBV7-4
cdr3_aa: CASSSDRGTDTQYF
cdr3_nt: TGTGCCAGCAGCTCTGACAGGGGGACAGATACGCAGTATTTT

clone_size: -
d_call: -
j_call: TRBJ2-2
v_call: TRBV2
cdr3_aa: CASRTLTANTGELFF
cdr3_nt: TGTGCCAGCAGGACCCTTACCGCGAACACCGGGGAGCTGTTTTTT

clone_size: few
d_call: -
j_call: TRBJ1-1
v_call: TRBV27
cdr3_aa: CASTKSPLTGMNTEAFF
cdr3_nt: TGTGCCAGCACTAAATCCCCTTTAACAGGGATGAACACTGAAGCTTTCTTT